This TCR beta chain is from a study of CD8 T cells in Susac syndrome. Overall study: Blood was drawn from patients with Susac syndrome. At that point, they were therapy-naive, on corticosteroids, or on intravenous immunoglobulin alone.

Random hexamers were used to reverse transcribe about 0.45 to 1 ug of RNA. TCRdb re-derived calls from the immunoSEQ multiplex PCR reads in MiXCR, one entry per CDR3 protein. The data contain about 130,000 distinct CDR3 sequences, about 93% of them seen just once; the ten biggest clones take up about 0.19%. Sequences were obtained from CD8+ T cells from PBMCs. This sequence originates from a human donor with Susac syndrome.

The chain's CDR3 is CASSLAAWNTEAFF. In DNA, the CDR3 is TGTGCCAGCAGCTTAGCTGCCTGGAACACTGAAGCTTTCTTT. This sequence joins TRBV11-2 and TRBJ1-1; D call uncertain. Germline loops: CDR1 SGHAT, CDR2 FQNNGV. CDR3 length: 14 amino acids. The germline V and J ends were trimmed by 1 base and 1 base, with 7 bases remaining between them.